The T cell receptor (beta chain) under discussion was sequenced for a study of shared clonotypes between healthy human individuals. About the research overall: Donors consisted of a couple of women and a few men between 18 and 49.

Notes on the study in general: Only a few donors were included, so the genetic and exposure-history diversity represented was limited.

All of the donors resided in Nashville, Tennessee, and each was a Caucasian adult. CD8 memory cells included CD45RO+ cells plus CCR7-negative CD45RA+ TemRA cells. About this clone itself: As yet, its antigen is unknown.

TCRdb's table, derived via immunoSEQ multiplex PCR, lists solely in-frame clones and lacks some. The data show roughly 720,000 clones, about 90% seen once. The receptor comes from a man younger than 30 in good health. Some clones in this sample may be carry-over from other donors' samples. The sequencing sample was made of memory CD8+ T cells from PBMCs. Subset meaning: CD45RO+ cells pooled with CCR7-negative TemRA cells.

The CDR3 protein is CASSSGPQGAGTEAFF. CDR3 DNA sequence: TGTGCCAGCAGCTCCGGACCCCAGGGGGCGGGCACTGAAGCTTTCTTT. The chain carries TRBV7-8 and TRBJ1-1; the match to TRBD1 covers 8 bases. The germline V gene encodes CDR1 SGHVS and CDR2 FQNEAQ. After removal of 4 bases from V and 4 bases from J, the junction contained 11 bases not matched to a gene. The length of the CDR3 is 16 residues.